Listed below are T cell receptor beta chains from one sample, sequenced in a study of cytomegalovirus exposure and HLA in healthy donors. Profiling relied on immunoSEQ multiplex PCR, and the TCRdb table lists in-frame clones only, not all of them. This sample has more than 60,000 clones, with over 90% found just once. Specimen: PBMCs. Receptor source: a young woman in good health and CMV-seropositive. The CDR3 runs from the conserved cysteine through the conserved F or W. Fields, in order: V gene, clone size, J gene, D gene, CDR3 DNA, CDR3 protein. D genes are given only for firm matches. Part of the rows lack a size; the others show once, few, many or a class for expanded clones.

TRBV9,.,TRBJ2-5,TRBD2,TGTGCCAGCAGCGTGGGGGGGGAGACCCAGTACTTC,CASSVGGETQYF
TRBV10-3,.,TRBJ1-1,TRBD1,TGTGCCATCAGGGGACAGGGATTGGGAACTGAAGCTTTCTTT,CAIRGQGLGTEAFF
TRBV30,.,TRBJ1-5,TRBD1,TGTGCCTGGAGTCGCGGACAGGGGGCTCAGCCCCAGCATTTT,CAWSRGQGAQPQHF
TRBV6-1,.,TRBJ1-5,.,TGTGCCAGCAGTCCTTGGGGGGGAGGCAATCAGCCCCAGCATTTT,CASSPWGGGNQPQHF
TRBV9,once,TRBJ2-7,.,TGTGCCAGCAGCGTAGGCGGTTCCTACGAGCAGTACTTC,CASSVGGSYEQYF
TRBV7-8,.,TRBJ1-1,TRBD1,TGTGCCAGCAGCGGGACAGTGGAGGCTTTCTTT,CASSGTVEAFF
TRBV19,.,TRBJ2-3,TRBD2,TGTGCCAGTACGACCGAAGCGGGGACCACAGATACGCAGTATTTT,CASTTEAGTTDTQYF
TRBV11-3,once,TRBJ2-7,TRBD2,TGTGCCAGCAGCTTAGATTCTAGCGGGAATTACGAGCAGTACTTC,CASSLDSSGNYEQYF
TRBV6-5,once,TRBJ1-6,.,TGTGCCAGCACCCTCCTGCAGGGACAATCACCCCTCCACTTT,CASTLLQGQSPLHF
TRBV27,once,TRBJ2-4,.,TGTGCCAGCAGTTTGTCGGGGAGTGCCAAAAACATTCAGTACTTC,CASSLSGSAKNIQYF
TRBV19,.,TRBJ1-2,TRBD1,TGTGCCAGTATCACACCGGGACAGGCGTCTTATGGCTACACCTTC,CASITPGQASYGYTF
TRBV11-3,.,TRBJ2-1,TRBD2,TGTGCCAGCAGCACGACTAGCCGCGTCGATGAGCAGTTCTTC,CASSTTSRVDEQFF
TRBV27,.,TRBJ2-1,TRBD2,TGTGCCAGCAGTTCGACGCCTCGACTAGCGGGAGGAAATGAGCAGTTCTTC,CASSSTPRLAGGNEQFF
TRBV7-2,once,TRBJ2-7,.,TGTGCCAGCAGCCGGGGACTCTCAAGGGTTCGGCAGTACTTC,CASSRGLSRVRQYF
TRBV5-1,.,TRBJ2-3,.,TGCGCCAGCAGCTTGGCCTATAGCACAGATACGCAGTATTTT,CASSLAYSTDTQYF
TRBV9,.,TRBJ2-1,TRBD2,TGTGCCAGCAGCCCCAGGGGGACTAGCGGAGGGGTTGAGCAGTTCTTC,CASSPRGTSGGVEQFF
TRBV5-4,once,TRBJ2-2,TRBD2,TGTGCCAGCAGCGAACAGACTAGCCTCAATGGCGGGGAGCTGTTTTTT,CASSEQTSLNGGELFF
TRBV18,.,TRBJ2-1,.,TGTGCCAGCTCACCACGCGGGTTGAAAAATGGGCAGTTCTTC,CASSPRGLKNGQFF
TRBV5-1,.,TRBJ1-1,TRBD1,TGCGCCAGCAGCACATCAGGGGGCGTGGGCACTGAAGCTTTCTTT,CASSTSGGVGTEAFF
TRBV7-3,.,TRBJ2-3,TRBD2,TGTGCCAGCAGCTTAATCCCCACTAGCGGGTCACAAGATACGCAGTATTTT,CASSLIPTSGSQDTQYF
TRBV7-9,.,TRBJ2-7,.,TGTGCCAGCAGCTTAGAAATTGCGGTCGGTCACGAGCAGTACTTC,CASSLEIAVGHEQYF
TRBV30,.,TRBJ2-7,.,TGTGCCTGGAGCGGTACGACTGCCTACGAGCAGTACTTC,CAWSGTTAYEQYF
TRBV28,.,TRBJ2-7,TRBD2,TGTGCCAGCAGTTTTTCGTTAGGGACTAGCGGCCACCCCTACGAGCAGTACTTC,CASSFSLGTSGHPYEQYF
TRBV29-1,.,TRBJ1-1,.,TGCAGCGTTGATATTAGGGAGACTGAAGCTTTCTTT,CSVDIRETEAFF
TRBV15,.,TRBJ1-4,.,TGTGCCACCAGCAGGTCCCCGGGACATCAGAATGAAAAACTGTTTTTT,CATSRSPGHQNEKLFF
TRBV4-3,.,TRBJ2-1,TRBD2,TGCGCCAGCAGCCAACCTAGTGGCGGGAGGGGCTCCTACAATGAGCAGTTCTTC,CASSQPSGGRGSYNEQFF
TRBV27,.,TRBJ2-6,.,TGTGCCAGCAGTTCTCCGCTAGTCTCTGGGGCCAACGTCCTGACTTTC,CASSSPLVSGANVLTF
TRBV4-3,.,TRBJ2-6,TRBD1,TGCGCCAGCAGCCATACCGGGACAGGGGTAATGGCTGGGGCCAACGTCCTGACTTTC,CASSHTGTGVMAGANVLTF
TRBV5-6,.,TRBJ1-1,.,TGTGCCAGCAGCGCTCGATACGGGAACAGTTGGAACACTGAAGCTTTCTTT,CASSARYGNSWNTEAFF
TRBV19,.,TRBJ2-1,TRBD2,TGTGCCAGTAGTAAAGCGGGAGTCCCCTACAATGAGCAGTTCTTC,CASSKAGVPYNEQFF
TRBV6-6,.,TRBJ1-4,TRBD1,TGTGCCAGCAGCTCACAGGGGGCTAACGAAAAACTGTTTTTT,CASSSQGANEKLFF
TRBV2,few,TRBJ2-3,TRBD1,TGTGCCAGGAAGCGAACAGGGGACACGCAGTATTTT,CARKRTGDTQYF
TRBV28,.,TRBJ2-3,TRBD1,TGTGCCGCATCCGACAGGGCCACAGATACGCAGTATTTT,CAASDRATDTQYF
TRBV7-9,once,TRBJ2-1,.,TGTGCCAGCAGCTTAGACTTTAATAGCTACAATGAGCAGTTCTTC,CASSLDFNSYNEQFF
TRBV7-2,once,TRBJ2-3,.,TGTGCCAGCAGCCCTACCCAAGCAGATACGCAGTATTTT,CASSPTQADTQYF
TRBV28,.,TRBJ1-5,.,TGTGCCAGCAGAAGACATTACAATCAGCCCCAGCATTTT,CASRRHYNQPQHF
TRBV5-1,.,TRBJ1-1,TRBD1,TGCGCCAGCAGCACAGTGCAGGGGGACAACACTGAAGCTTTCTTT,CASSTVQGDNTEAFF
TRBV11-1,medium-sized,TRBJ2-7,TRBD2,TGTGCCAGCACCTTAGGGAGGGGCGGAGCCTCCTACGAGCAGTACTTC,CASTLGRGGASYEQYF
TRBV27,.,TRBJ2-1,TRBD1,TGTGCCAGCAGTTTATCCCCCCCGGACAGGCCTTGGGGGAATGAGCAGTTCTTC,CASSLSPPDRPWGNEQFF
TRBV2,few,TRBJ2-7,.,TGTGCCAGCACGAGCGGTCGCTCCTACGAGCAGTACTTC,CASTSGRSYEQYF
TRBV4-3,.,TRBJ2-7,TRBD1,TGCGCCAGCAGCCAGAACAGGGGGCCCTACGAGCAGTACTTC,CASSQNRGPYEQYF
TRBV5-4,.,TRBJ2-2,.,TGTGCCAGCAGCTTCCGGACAGCCGGGGAGCTGTTTTTT,CASSFRTAGELFF
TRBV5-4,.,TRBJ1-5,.,TGTGCCAGCAGCTCGGGCGGGGGCTTAGGGGGCAATCAGCCCCAGCATTTT,CASSSGGGLGGNQPQHF
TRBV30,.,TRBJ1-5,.,TGTGCCTGGAGTGATGGACAGCCCAATCAGCCCCAGCATTTT,CAWSDGQPNQPQHF
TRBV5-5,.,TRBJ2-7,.,TGTGCCAGCAGCTTGGGGGTTGGACTCGCTGGTGGGGAGCAGTACTTC,CASSLGVGLAGGEQYF
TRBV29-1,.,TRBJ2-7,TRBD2,TGCAGCGCCAGGACTAGCTCTATAAACGAGCAGTACTTC,CSARTSSINEQYF
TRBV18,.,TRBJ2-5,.,TGTGCCACCTCAATAAAGGACAGTTATGGGACCCAGTACTTC,CATSIKDSYGTQYF
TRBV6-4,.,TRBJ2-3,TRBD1,TGTGCCAGCAGTGACGGGACAGGGGGCACAGATACGCAGTATTTT,CASSDGTGGTDTQYF
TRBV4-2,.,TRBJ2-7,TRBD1,TGTGCCAGCAGCCAAGGTTTGACAGGGCAGACCTACGAGCAGTACTTC,CASSQGLTGQTYEQYF